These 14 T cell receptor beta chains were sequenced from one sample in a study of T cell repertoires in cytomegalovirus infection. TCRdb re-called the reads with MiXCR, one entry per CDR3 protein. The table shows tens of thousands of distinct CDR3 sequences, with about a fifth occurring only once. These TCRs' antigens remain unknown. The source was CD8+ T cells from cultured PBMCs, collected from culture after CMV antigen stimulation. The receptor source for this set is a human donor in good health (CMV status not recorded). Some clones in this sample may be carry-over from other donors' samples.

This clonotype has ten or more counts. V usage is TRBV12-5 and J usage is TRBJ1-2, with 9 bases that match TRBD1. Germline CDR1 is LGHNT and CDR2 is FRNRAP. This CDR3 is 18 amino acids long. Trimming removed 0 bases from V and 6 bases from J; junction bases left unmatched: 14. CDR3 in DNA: TGTGCTAGTGGTTTGGTGAAGACAGGGGGTACCCCGCATGATGGCTACACCTTC. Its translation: CASGLVKTGGTPHDGYTF. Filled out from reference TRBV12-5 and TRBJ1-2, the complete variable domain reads DARVTQTPRHKVTEMGQEVTMRCQPILGHNTVFWYRQTMMQGLELLAYFRNRAPLDDSGMPKDRFSAEMPDATLATLKIQPSEPRDSAVYFCASGLVKTGGTPHDGYTFGSGTRLTVV.

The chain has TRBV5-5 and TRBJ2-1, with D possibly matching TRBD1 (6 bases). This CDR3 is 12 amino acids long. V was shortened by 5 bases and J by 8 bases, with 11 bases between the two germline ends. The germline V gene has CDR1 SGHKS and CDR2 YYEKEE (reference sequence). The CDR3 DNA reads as TGTGCCAGCAGACCAACAGGGTATGAGCAGTTCTTC. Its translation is CASRPTGYEQFF.

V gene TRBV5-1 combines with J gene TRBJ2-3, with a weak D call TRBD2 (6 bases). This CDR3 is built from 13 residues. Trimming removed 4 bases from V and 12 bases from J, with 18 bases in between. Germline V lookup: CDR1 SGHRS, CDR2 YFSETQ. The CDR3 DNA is TGCGCCAGCAGCCCTGCGGGGAACCCCTTTCAGTATTTT. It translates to CASSPAGNPFQYF.

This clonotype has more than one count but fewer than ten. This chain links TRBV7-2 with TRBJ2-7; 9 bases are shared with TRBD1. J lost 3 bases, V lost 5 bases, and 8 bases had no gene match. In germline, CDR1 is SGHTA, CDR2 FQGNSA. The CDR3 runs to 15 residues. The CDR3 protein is CASSPGTGPRYEQYF. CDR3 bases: TGTGCCAGCAGCCCGGGGACAGGGCCGCGCTACGAGCAGTACTTC.

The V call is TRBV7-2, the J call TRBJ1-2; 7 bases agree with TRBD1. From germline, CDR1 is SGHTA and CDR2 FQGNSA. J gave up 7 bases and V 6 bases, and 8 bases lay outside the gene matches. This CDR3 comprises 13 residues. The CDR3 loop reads CASSYKTGSGYTF. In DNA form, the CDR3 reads TGTGCCAGCAGTTATAAGACAGGGTCTGGCTACACCTTC.

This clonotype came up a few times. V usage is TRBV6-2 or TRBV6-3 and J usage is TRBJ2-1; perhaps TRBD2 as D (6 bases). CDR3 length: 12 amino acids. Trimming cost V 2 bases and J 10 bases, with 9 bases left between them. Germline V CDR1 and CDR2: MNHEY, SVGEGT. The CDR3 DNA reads TGTGCCAGCAGTTACGGGCTAGCGGAGCAGTTCTTC. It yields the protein CASSYGLAEQFF.

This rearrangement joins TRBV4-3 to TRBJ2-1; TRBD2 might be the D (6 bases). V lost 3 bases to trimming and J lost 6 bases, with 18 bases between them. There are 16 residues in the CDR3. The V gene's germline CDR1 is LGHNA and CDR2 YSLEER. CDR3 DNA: TGCGCCAGCAGCCACCGCGGGGAGATTACCTCCAATGAGCAGTTCTTC. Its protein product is CASSHRGEITSNEQFF.

The CDR3 is CAIGDYEQYF. Written as DNA, the CDR3 is TGTGCCATCGGGGACTACGAGCAGTACTTC. The V call is TRBV12-3 or TRBV12-4, the J call TRBJ2-7, with D possibly being TRBD2 (5 bases). V shed 10 bases and J shed 3 bases, with 7 bases lying between them. The CDR3 extends over 10 amino acids.

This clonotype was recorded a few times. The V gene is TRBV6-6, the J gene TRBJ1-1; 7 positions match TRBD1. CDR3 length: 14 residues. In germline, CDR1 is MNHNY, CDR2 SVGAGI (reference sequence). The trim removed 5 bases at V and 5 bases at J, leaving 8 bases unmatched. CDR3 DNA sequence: TGTGCCAGCAGTGATACGACAGGGAAGACTGAAGCTTTCTTT. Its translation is CASSDTTGKTEAFF.

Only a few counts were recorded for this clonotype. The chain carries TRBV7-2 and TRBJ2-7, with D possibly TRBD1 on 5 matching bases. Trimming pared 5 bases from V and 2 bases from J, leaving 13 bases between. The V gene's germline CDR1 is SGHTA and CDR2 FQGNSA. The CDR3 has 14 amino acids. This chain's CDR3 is CASSPAVGAYEQYF. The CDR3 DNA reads TGTGCCAGCAGCCCCGCGGTAGGGGCCTACGAGCAGTACTTC.

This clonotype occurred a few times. The CDR3 reads CASSERAITF. The CDR3 DNA follows: TGTGCCAGCAGTGAAAGGGCGATAACCTTC. The chain is built from TRBV2 and TRBJ1-2; no firm D call. CDR1 is SNHLY, CDR2 FYNNEI, per germline. V was pared by 2 bases and J by 14 bases, with 9 bases between. The CDR3 runs 10 residues.

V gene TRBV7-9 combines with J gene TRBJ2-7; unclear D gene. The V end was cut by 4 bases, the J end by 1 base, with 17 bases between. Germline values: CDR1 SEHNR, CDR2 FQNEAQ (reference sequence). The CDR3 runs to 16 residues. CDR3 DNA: TGTGCCAGCAGCTCCCACCGGGCCCCCACGTCCTACGAGCAGTACTTC. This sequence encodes CASSSHRAPTSYEQYF.

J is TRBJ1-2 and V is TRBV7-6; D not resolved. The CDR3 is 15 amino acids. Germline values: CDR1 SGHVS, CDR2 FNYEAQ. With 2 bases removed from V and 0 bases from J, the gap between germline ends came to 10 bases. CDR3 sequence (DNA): TGTGCCAGCAGCTTAAGCACGCAGACTAACTATGGCTACACCTTC. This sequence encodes CASSLSTQTNYGYTF. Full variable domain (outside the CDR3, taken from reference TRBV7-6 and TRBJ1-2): GAGVSQSPRYKVTKRGQDVALRCDPISGHVSLYWYRQALGQGPEFLTYFNYEAQQDKSGLPNDRFSAERPEGSISTLTIQRTEQRDSAMYRCASSLSTQTNYGYTFGSGTRLTVV.

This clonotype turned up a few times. The CDR3 here is CASTGGAGTEAFF. CDR3 DNA sequence: TGTGCCAGCACCGGGGGCGCCGGCACTGAAGCTTTCTTT. J is TRBJ1-1 and V is TRBV7-3, with a weak D call TRBD1 (6 bases). V lost 7 bases, J lost 4 bases, and 13 bases lay in between. Germline assignment: CDR1 SGHTA and CDR2 FQGTGA. The CDR3 runs 13 residues. The variable domain in full, with the rest retrieved from reference TRBV7-3 and TRBJ1-1, is GAGVSQTPSNKVTEKGKYVELRCDPISGHTALYWYRQSLGQGPEFLIYFQGTGAADDSGLPNDRFFAVRPEGSVSTLKIQRTERGDSAVYLCASTGGAGTEAFFGQGTRLTVV.